This TCR beta chain derives from a study of T cells in Graves' hyperthyroidism and ophthalmopathy. Turning to the study itself: Before treatment of any kind, peripheral blood was taken at initial diagnosis.

This clonotype has just a few counts. Its antigen is not known. Uncontrolled infection, other autoimmune disease, pregnancy and lactation each barred patients from inclusion. The CDR3 runs 14 residues. V lost 8 bases to trimming and J lost 5 bases, with 15 bases between them. The germline V gene encodes CDR1 SNHLY and CDR2 FYNNEI. Findings and limits, study-wide: Blood held most thyroid clonotypes expanded above 0.001 frequency.

RNA transcripts gave rise to amplified TCR beta CDR3 regions. HTBI primers were employed in a first-round RT-PCR of the TCR CDR3. TCRdb called the multiplex PCR reads again in MiXCR, with one record for every CDR3 protein. The table has about 420,000 distinct CDR3 sequences, 15% to 17% seen once; the top ten hold 13% to 15%. Sequencing was carried out using blood. The clonotype comes from a woman under 30 with Graves' hyperthyroidism. The V call is TRBV2, the J call TRBJ1-4; D gene uncertain. CDR3 amino acids: CASSPRQINEKLFF. For the CDR3, the DNA is TGTGCCAGCTCTCCCCGGCAGATAAATGAAAAACTGTTTTTT. The entire variable domain, with the rest obtained from reference TRBV2 and TRBJ1-4, is as follows: EPEVTQTPSHQVTQMGQEVILRCVPISNHLYFYWYRQILGQKVEFLVSFYNNEISEKSEIFDDQFSVERPDGSNFTLKIRSTKLEDSAMYFCASSPRQINEKLFFGSGTQLSVL.